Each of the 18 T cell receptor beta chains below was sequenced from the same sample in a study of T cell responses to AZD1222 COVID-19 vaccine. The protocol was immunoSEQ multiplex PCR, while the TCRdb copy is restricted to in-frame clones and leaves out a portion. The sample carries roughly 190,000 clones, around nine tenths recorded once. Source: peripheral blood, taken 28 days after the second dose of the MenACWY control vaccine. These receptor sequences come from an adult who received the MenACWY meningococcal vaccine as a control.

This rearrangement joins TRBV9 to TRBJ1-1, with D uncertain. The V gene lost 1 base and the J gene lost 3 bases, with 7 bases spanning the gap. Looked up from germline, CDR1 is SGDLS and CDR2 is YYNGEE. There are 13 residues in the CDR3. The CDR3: CASSVLSDTEAFF. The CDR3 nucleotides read TGTGCCAGCAGCGTACTCAGTGACACTGAAGCTTTCTTT.

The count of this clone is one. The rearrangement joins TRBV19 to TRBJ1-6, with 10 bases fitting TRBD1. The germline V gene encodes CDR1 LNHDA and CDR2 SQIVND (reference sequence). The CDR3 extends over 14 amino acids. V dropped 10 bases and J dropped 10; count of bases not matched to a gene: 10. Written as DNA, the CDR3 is TGTGCCACCAGACAGGGGGCAAAGGGGTCACCCCTCCACTTT. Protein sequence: CATRQGAKGSPLHF.

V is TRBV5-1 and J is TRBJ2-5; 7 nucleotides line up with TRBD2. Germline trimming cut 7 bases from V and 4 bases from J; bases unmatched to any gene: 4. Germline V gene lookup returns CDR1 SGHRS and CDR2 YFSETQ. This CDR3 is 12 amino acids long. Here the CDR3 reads CASGRETETQYF. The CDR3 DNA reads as TGCGCCAGCGGGAGGGAAACAGAGACCCAGTACTTC.

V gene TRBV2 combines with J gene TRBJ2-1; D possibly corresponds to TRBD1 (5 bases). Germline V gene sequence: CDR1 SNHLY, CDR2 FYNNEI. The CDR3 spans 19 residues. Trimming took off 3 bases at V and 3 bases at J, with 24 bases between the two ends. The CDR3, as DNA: TGTGCCAGCAGTGATATACAGGTGTTGGGGCAGGGTCTCTACAATGAGCAGTTCTTC. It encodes CASSDIQVLGQGLYNEQFF.

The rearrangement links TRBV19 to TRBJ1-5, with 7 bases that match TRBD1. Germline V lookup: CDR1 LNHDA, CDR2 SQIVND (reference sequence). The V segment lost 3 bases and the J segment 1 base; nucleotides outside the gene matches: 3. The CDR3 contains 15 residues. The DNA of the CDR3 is TGTGCCAGTAGTATGGCAGGGGGAAGCAATCAGCCCCAGCATTTT. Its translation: CASSMAGGSNQPQHF.

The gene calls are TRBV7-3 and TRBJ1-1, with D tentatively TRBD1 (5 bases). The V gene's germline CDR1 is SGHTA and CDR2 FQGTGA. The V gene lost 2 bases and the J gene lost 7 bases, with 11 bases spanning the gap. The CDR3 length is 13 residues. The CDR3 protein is CASSLGGRGEAFF. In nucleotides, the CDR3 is TGTGCCAGCAGCTTAGGAGGTAGGGGTGAAGCTTTCTTT.

This CDR3 is CATRRGGRAPTQYF. The DNA for the CDR3 is TGTGCCACCCGCCGGGGCGGGAGGGCCCCCACCCAGTACTTC. The V gene is TRBV28, the J gene TRBJ2-7; 9 bases align to TRBD2. The ends lost 10 bases at V and 10 bases at J; junction bases unmatched: 17. Germline-derived CDR1 and CDR2 are MDHEN and SYDVKM. The length of the CDR3 is 14 residues.

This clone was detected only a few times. CDR3 amino acids: CASSESKSGTGGGYTF. CDR3 sequence (DNA): TGCGCCAGCAGTGAGTCGAAGAGTGGGACAGGAGGAGGATACACCTTC. V gene TRBV10-2 combines with J gene TRBJ1-2; 8 bases are shared with TRBD1. This CDR3 region has 16 residues. The V segment lost 0 bases and the J segment 11 bases; nucleotides outside the gene matches: 14. Looked up from germline, CDR1 is WSHSY and CDR2 is SAAADI.

The CDR3 loop reads CASSLLNAETQYF. The CDR3 nucleotides read TGTGCCAGCAGCTTATTGAACGCGGAGACCCAGTACTTC. This chain uses TRBV7-9 with TRBJ2-5; D gene unclear. The germline V gene encodes CDR1 SEHNR and CDR2 FQNEAQ (reference sequence). V lost 2 bases and J 5 bases, leaving 9 bases between the germline ends. CDR3 length: 13 amino acids. Full variable domain (outside the CDR3, taken from reference TRBV7-9 and TRBJ2-5): DTGVSQNPRHKITKRGQNVTFRCDPISEHNRLYWYRQTLGQGPEFLTYFQNEAQLEKSRLLSDRFSAERPKGSFSTLEIQRTEQGDSAMYLCASSLLNAETQYFGPGTRLLVL.

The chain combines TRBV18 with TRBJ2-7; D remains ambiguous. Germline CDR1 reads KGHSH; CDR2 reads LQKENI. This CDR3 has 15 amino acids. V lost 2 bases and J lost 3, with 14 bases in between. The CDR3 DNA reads TGTGCCAGCTCACCAAGCTCAACAAACTACTACGAGCAGTACTTC. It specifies CASSPSSTNYYEQYF.

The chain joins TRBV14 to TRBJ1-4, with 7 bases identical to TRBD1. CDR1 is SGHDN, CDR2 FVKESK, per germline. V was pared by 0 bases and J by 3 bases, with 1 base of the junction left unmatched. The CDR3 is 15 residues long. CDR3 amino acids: CASSQDRGPNEKLFF. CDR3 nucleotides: TGTGCCAGCAGCCAAGATAGGGGGCCTAATGAAAAACTGTTTTTT.

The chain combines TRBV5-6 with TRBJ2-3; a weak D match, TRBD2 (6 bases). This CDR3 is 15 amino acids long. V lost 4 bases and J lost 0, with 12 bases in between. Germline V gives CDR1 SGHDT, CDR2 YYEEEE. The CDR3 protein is CASSGGTSSTDTQYF. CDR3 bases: TGTGCCAGCAGCGGGGGGACTTCGAGCACAGATACGCAGTATTTT.

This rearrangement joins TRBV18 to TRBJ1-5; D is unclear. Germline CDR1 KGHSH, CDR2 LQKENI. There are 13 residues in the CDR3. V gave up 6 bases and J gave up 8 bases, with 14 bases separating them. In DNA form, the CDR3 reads TGTGCCAGCTCTTATGCCGCTTTGGAGCCCCAGCATTTT. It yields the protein CASSYAALEPQHF.

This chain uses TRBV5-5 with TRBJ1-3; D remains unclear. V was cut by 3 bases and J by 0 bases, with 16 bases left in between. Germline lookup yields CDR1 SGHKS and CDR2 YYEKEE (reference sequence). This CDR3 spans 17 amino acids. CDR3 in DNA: TGTGCCAGCAGCTCCAGCGGCCTCACGCTCTCTGGAAACACCATATATTTT. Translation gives CASSSSGLTLSGNTIYF.

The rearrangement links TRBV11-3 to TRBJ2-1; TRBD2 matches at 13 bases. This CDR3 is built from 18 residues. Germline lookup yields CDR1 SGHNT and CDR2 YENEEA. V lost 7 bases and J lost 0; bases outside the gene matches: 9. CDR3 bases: TGTGCCAGCACCCAGGCGGGGACTAGCGGGGCCTCCTACAATGAGCAGTTCTTC. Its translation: CASTQAGTSGASYNEQFF.

The CDR3 sequence: CASIRDLNQPQHF. The CDR3 DNA sequence: TGTGCCAGCATCAGGGACCTCAATCAGCCCCAGCATTTT. This chain uses TRBV6-6 with TRBJ1-5; weak D call: TRBD1 (5 bases). Trimming removed 7 bases from V and 3 bases from J, with 10 bases in between. The CDR3 is 13 amino acids. CDR1 is MNHNY and CDR2 is SVGAGI in the germline V gene (reference sequence).

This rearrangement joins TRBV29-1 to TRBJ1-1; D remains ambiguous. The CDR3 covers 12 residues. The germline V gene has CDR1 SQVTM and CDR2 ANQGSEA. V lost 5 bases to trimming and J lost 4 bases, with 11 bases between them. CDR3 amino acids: CSVFGESTEAFF. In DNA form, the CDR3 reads TGCAGCGTTTTTGGAGAAAGCACTGAAGCTTTCTTT.

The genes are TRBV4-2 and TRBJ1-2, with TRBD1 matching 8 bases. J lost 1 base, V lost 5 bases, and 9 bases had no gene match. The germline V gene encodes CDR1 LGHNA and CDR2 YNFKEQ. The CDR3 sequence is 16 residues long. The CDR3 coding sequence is TGTGCCAGCAGCAGATCCGGGACAGGCCATAACTATGGCTACACCTTC. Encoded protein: CASSRSGTGHNYGYTF.